These 28 T cell receptor beta chains were sequenced from one sample in a study of quantifying T cell responses using KT2 cells (dated by TCRdb to about 2017). For the wider study: RNA was DNase-treated and reverse transcribed with TCR alpha and beta constant-region primers, mostly using SuperScript III.

Libraries came from UMI-ligation and nested PCR. The instrument given in TCRdb is Illumina MiSeq. A single-stranded oligonucleotide bearing the Illumina SP2 sequence and a UMI was ligated to the 3' end of the cDNA with T4 RNA ligase 1. PCR1 was run for approximately 4 cycles (98 degrees C for 15 s, 69 degrees C for 30 s, 72 degrees C for 40 s), and an equimolar mix of RC1.1 and RC1.2, covering TRBC1 and TRBC2, was used as the beta primer. The raw public data were reprocessed by TCRdb itself: fastp quality trimming at Q25, MiXCR clonotype calling, in-frame beta chains only. Entries that share a CDR3 protein sequence are merged under the most common genes and DNA. The sample table records about 33,000 distinct CDR3 sequences; around 10% of these occur just once. Roughly 10% of the sample rests with the top ten. The sample was PBMCs spiked with cells of the T cell clone KT2. The receptors stem from a human donor.

This clonotype was detected ten times or more. The gene calls are TRBV6-5 and TRBJ2-7; D is unclear. Germline CDR1 and CDR2: MNHEY and SVGAGI. The length of the CDR3 is 14 residues. V was clipped by 2 bases and J by 1 base, with 9 bases between them. The CDR3 DNA reads TGTGCCAGCAGTTACGTTGGCGGATCCTACGAGCAGTACTTC. Its translation is CASSYVGGSYEQYF.

This clonotype has a handful of counts. V is TRBV4-2 and J is TRBJ2-1; 8 bases are a match to TRBD2. V dropped 0 bases and J dropped 4; count of bases not matched to a gene: 5. Germline V gives CDR1 LGHNA, CDR2 YNFKEQ. The CDR3 spans 16 residues. The CDR3 sequence: CASSQDGGGPYNEQFF. The CDR3 DNA follows: TGTGCCAGCAGCCAAGATGGCGGGGGGCCATACAATGAGCAGTTCTTC.

This clonotype turned up a few times. The chain joins TRBV6-5 to TRBJ1-5, with D maybe TRBD1 (5 bases). Germline CDR1 and CDR2: MNHEY and SVGAGI. V shed 5 bases and J shed 4 bases, with 12 bases lying between them. The length of the CDR3 is 14 residues. The CDR3 DNA is TGTGCCAGCAGTCAAGGGGCACTAAATCAGCCCCAGCATTTT. Protein sequence: CASSQGALNQPQHF.

This clonotype was detected a few times. V usage is TRBV6-5 and J usage is TRBJ2-1; D call uncertain. CDR1 and CDR2 (germline): MNHEY, SVGAGI. The length of the CDR3 is 12 residues. The germline V and J ends were trimmed by 0 bases and 6 bases, with 3 bases remaining between them. CDR3 DNA sequence: TGTGCCAGCAGTTACTCTTTCAATGAGCAGTTCTTC. Translated, it gives CASSYSFNEQFF.

CDR3 bases: TGTGCCAGCGCGAGGGATCCCTACAATGAGCAGTTCTTC. Amino acids: CASARDPYNEQFF. The chain employs TRBV5-6 and TRBJ2-1; a weak D match, TRBD2 (5 bases). V was shortened by 7 bases and J by 2 bases, with 10 bases between the two germline ends. The CDR3 contains 13 residues. Germline-derived CDR1 and CDR2 are SGHDT and YYEEEE.

V is TRBV9 and J is TRBJ2-3; TRBD2 is a possible D gene (5 bases). In germline, CDR1 is SGDLS, CDR2 YYNGEE. The germline V and J ends were trimmed by 3 bases and 8 bases, with 13 bases remaining between them. CDR3 length: 13 residues. CDR3 residues: CASSGVPAGTQYF. For the CDR3, the DNA is TGTGCCAGCAGCGGGGTTCCTGCGGGTACGCAGTATTTT.

The chain has TRBV29-1 and TRBJ2-3; TRBD2 is a possible D gene (5 bases). The CDR3 sequence is 14 residues long. Germline V CDR1 and CDR2: SQVTM, ANQGSEA. With 1 base removed from V and 3 bases from J, the gap between germline ends came to 11 bases. The CDR3 nucleotides read TGCAGCGTTGAAGTAGGACGGAGGACAGATACGCAGTATTTT. Translated: CSVEVGRRTDTQYF.

Ten or more counts support this clonotype. The chain joins TRBV7-2 to TRBJ2-5; D possibly corresponds to TRBD1 (5 bases). This CDR3 is 13 amino acids long. The germline V and J ends were trimmed by 6 bases and 4 bases, with 12 bases remaining between them. CDR1 SGHTA and CDR2 FQGNSA come from the germline V gene. Here the CDR3 DNA reads TGTGCCAGCAGTCTTACCAGGGTAGAGACCCAGTACTTC. Translating gives CASSLTRVETQYF.

This clonotype has at least ten counts. The V and J genes are TRBV12-3 or TRBV12-4 and TRBJ1-1; D is possibly TRBD1 (5 bases). CDR3 length: 14 amino acids. V gave up 4 bases and J gave up 4 bases, with 13 bases separating them. The CDR3 nucleotides are TGTGCCAGCAGTTCTAATTTCGGGGGCACTGAAGCTTTCTTT. It codes for CASSSNFGGTEAFF.

This clonotype has more than one count but fewer than ten. The chain has TRBV12-2 and TRBJ2-7; TRBD2, as called in the table, went unchecked against the DNA. TRBV12-2 is an annotated pseudogene. The CDR3 is 13 amino acids. The CDR3 protein is CASRPHQKREQYF. The CDR3 DNA follows: TGTGCAAGTCGCCCCCACCAGAAGCGGGAGCAGTACTTC.

Only a few counts were recorded for this clonotype. The J gene is TRBJ1-1, the V gene TRBV6-5; TRBD1 matches 9 bases. There are 15 residues in the CDR3. The V gene's germline CDR1 is MNHEY and CDR2 SVGAGI. J was trimmed by 5 bases and V by 0 bases; bases with no gene match: 4. The DNA of the CDR3 is TGTGCCAGCAGTTACTCCGGGACAGGGAGGACTGAAGCTTTCTTT. Protein product: CASSYSGTGRTEAFF.

The V gene is TRBV5-1, the J gene TRBJ2-7; 7 positions match TRBD2. Losses at the gene ends were 4 bases for V and 6 bases for J; bases not matched to a gene: 10. The V gene's germline CDR1 is SGHRS and CDR2 YFSETQ. The CDR3 length is 14 residues. CDR3: CASSPGLPASEQYF. CDR3 DNA: TGCGCCAGCAGCCCGGGACTACCTGCGAGCGAGCAGTACTTC.

The rearrangement uses TRBV28 and TRBJ1-1; D not certain. The germline V gene has CDR1 MDHEN and CDR2 SYDVKM. Trimming stripped 2 bases from V and 4 bases from J, with 11 bases between. The CDR3 runs to 14 residues. The CDR3 nucleotides read TGTGCCAGCAGTTTAGTAGGCGCTGGCACTGAAGCTTTCTTT. This translates into CASSLVGAGTEAFF.

This clonotype was found a few times. This chain joins TRBV10-1 and TRBJ2-7; D remains unclear. V lost 5 bases and J 3 bases, leaving 8 bases between the germline ends. The CDR3 spans 12 residues. Germline loops: CDR1 WNHNN, CDR2 SYGVQD (reference sequence). This CDR3 is CASSPDYYEQYF. DNA for the CDR3: TGCGCCAGCAGTCCCGATTACTACGAGCAGTACTTC.

V and J are TRBV20-1 and TRBJ2-7; D is unresolved. V lost 5 bases and J 4 bases, leaving 15 bases between the germline ends. Per the germline V gene, CDR1 is DFQATT and CDR2 is SNEGSKA (reference sequence). The CDR3 sequence is 13 residues long. The CDR3 nucleotides read TGCAGTGCTTTAGGCACAGCCGAGTACGAGCAGTACTTC. Translating it yields CSALGTAEYEQYF.

In its sample, this clonotype was seen a few times. The rearrangement uses TRBV20-1 and TRBJ2-4; the match to TRBD2 covers 12 bases. The germline CDR1 and CDR2 sequences are DFQATT and SNEGSKA (reference sequence). This CDR3 is built from 17 residues. The J segment lost 5 bases and the V segment lost 0 bases, leaving 8 bases of the junction unmatched. The CDR3 region has the DNA TGCAGTGCTAGAGATGCGGGGACTAGCGGGTCCGAAAACATTCAGTACTTC. Its translation is CSARDAGTSGSENIQYF.

There are a few counts of this clonotype. The rearrangement links TRBV12-3 or TRBV12-4 to TRBJ2-1; D may be TRBD2 (6 bases). Between the trimmed V and J ends, which lost 1 base and 0 bases, there was a span of 16 bases. This CDR3 has 18 amino acids. The CDR3 region is CASSLGFAGRSSYNEQFF. Written as DNA, the CDR3 is TGTGCCAGCAGTTTAGGTTTTGCGGGACGCAGCTCCTACAATGAGCAGTTCTTC.

The CDR3: CASTNSGNTQYF. The CDR3 bases are TGTGCCAGCACCAACTCGGGTAATACGCAGTATTTT. The chain uses TRBV7-9 and TRBJ2-3, with D uncertain. Germline values: CDR1 SEHNR, CDR2 FQNEAQ (reference sequence). The CDR3 has 12 amino acids. Trimming left V 7 bases short and J 7 bases short, with 12 bases between.

This clonotype was seen a handful of times. The rearrangement links TRBV7-8 to TRBJ1-5, with 7 bases fitting TRBD1. The CDR3 totals 14 residues. Looked up from germline, CDR1 is SGHVS and CDR2 is FQNEAQ. The J segment lost 5 bases and the V segment lost 3 bases, leaving 4 bases of the junction unmatched. The CDR3 region has the DNA TGTGCCAGCAGCTTTACAGGGGCACATCAGCCCCAGCATTTT. It translates to CASSFTGAHQPQHF.

This clonotype was observed many times. The chain has TRBV3-1 and TRBJ1-1; D not resolved. Deletions cut 3 bases from V and 5 bases from J, with 7 bases between. From germline, CDR1 is LGHDT and CDR2 YNNKEL (reference sequence). This CDR3 is 12 amino acids long. Here the CDR3 DNA reads TGTGCCAGCAGCCAGTCGAAAACTGAAGCTTTCTTT. Translated: CASSQSKTEAFF.

In its sample, this clonotype was seen many times. The genes are TRBV6-5 and TRBJ1-1; D might be TRBD1 (6 bases). CDR3 length: 13 residues. Germline assignment: CDR1 MNHEY and CDR2 SVGAGI. V was clipped by 3 bases and J by 4 bases, with 9 bases between them. The CDR3 region has the DNA TGTGCCAGCAGTTATCAGGGGACCACTGAAGCTTTCTTT. Encoded protein: CASSYQGTTEAFF.

This clonotype is labeled as medium-sized (0.01 to 0.1%). The V call is TRBV12-3 or TRBV12-4, the J call TRBJ2-3; D gene ambiguous. The CDR3 has 13 residues. Trimming pared 6 bases from V and 1 base from J, leaving 8 bases between. CDR3 protein: CASSRTGTDTQYF. In nucleotides, the CDR3 is TGTGCCAGCAGCAGAACAGGCACAGATACGCAGTATTTT.

The CDR3 DNA reads TGTGCCAGCAGCCCTACAGAAGCGATAACCTACAATGAGCAGTTCTTC. Translated, it gives CASSPTEAITYNEQFF. V usage is TRBV4-2 and J usage is TRBJ2-1, with unresolved D. The CDR3 extends over 16 amino acids. The V gene's germline CDR1 is LGHNA and CDR2 YNFKEQ. V lost 4 bases and J lost 2, with 15 bases in between.

This clonotype was counted between two and nine times. The chain carries TRBV6-5 and TRBJ2-5; 12 nucleotides match TRBD2. Germline V gene sequence: CDR1 MNHEY, CDR2 SVGAGI. Trimming cost V 4 bases and J 5 bases; bases outside gene matches: 5. The CDR3 is made up of 15 amino acids. CDR3 amino acids: CASSLTSGGEETQYF. The DNA of the CDR3 is TGTGCCAGCAGTTTGACTAGCGGGGGTGAGGAGACCCAGTACTTC.

The rearrangement links TRBV7-9 to TRBJ1-1; no reliable D call. This CDR3 is 13 amino acids long. Germline V gene lookup returns CDR1 SEHNR and CDR2 FQNEAQ (reference sequence). The V and J ends lost 3 bases and 4 bases respectively, with 9 bases between them. CDR3 in DNA: TGTGCCAGCAGCTTTGGGTCGACCACTGAAGCTTTCTTT. This codes for CASSFGSTTEAFF. The full variable domain, with the rest looked up from reference TRBV7-9 and TRBJ1-1, is DTGVSQNPRHKITKRGQNVTFRCDPISEHNRLYWYRQTLGQGPEFLTYFQNEAQLEKSRLLSDRFSAERPKGSFSTLEIQRTEQGDSAMYLCASSFGSTTEAFFGQGTRLTVV.

This clonotype was observed many times. The chain is built from TRBV29-1 and TRBJ1-2; D not resolved. The CDR3 contains 11 residues. Germline V lookup: CDR1 SQVTM, CDR2 ANQGSEA. V lost 4 bases and J lost 8, with 11 bases in between. CDR3 amino acids: CSVGELSGYTF. DNA of the CDR3: TGCAGCGTTGGAGAACTGTCCGGCTACACCTTC. The whole variable domain, remainder taken from reference TRBV29-1 and TRBJ1-2, is SAVISQKPSRDICQRGTSLTIQCQVDSQVTMMFWYRQQPGQSLTLIATANQGSEATYESGFVIDKFPISRPNLTFSTLTVSNMSPEDSSIYLCSVGELSGYTFGSGTRLTVV.

This clonotype was seen ten or more times. The rearrangement joins TRBV15 to TRBJ1-2; 7 positions agree with TRBD1. Germline-derived CDR1 and CDR2 are LNHNV and YYDKDF (reference sequence). The CDR3 contains 18 residues. V was pared by 0 bases and J by 2 bases, with 12 bases of the junction left unmatched. The CDR3 nucleotides read TGTGCCACCAGCAGAGATAGGGGGCGGCGGGCAGGAAACTATGGCTACACCTTC. This sequence encodes CATSRDRGRRAGNYGYTF.

This clonotype showed up just a few times. V is TRBV6-5 and J is TRBJ2-1; the match to TRBD1 covers 8 bases. The V gene end was trimmed by 5 bases and the J gene end by 6 bases; junction bases not matched to a gene: 3. The CDR3 covers 13 residues. Germline V gene sequence: CDR1 MNHEY, CDR2 SVGAGI. The CDR3 here is CASSRDRGNEQFF. The DNA of the CDR3 is TGTGCCAGCAGTCGCGACAGGGGCAATGAGCAGTTCTTC.